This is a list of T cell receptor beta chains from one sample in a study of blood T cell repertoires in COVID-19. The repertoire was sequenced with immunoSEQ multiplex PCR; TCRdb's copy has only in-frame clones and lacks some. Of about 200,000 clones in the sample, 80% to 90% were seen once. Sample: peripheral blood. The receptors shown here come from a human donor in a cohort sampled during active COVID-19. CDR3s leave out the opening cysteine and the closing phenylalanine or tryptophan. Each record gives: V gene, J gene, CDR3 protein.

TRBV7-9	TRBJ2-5	ASSSHPSGKAETQY
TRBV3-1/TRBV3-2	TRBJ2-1	ASSQGGLAISEQF
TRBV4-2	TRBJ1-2	ASSQETGGGYGYT
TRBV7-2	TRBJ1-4	ASSRRTGEGKLF
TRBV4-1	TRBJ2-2	ASSREAGLANTGELF
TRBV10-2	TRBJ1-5	ASSETSKGADNQPQH
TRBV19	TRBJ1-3	ATGTLNSGNTIY
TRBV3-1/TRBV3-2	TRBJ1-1	ASSQIGGQGNTEAF
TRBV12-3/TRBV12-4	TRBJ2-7	ASRSQGGNEQY
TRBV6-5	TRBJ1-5	ASSLDSGQPQH
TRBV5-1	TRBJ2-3	ASSSEGPSPPDTQY
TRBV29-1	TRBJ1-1	SGENRGRGNTEAF
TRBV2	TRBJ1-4	ASSRDRRTNEKLF
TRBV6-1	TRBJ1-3	ASSELLPSGNTIY
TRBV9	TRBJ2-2	ASSVDTTHPGELF
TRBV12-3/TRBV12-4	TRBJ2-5	ASRITGQETQY
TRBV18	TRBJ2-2	ASSSLLVPGELF
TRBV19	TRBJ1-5	ASSMGGTNQPQH
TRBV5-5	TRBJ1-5	ASSSTFFSNQPQH
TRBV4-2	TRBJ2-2	ASSQGPYVNTGELF
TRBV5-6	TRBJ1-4	ASSLVAGATNEKLF
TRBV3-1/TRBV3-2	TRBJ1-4	ASSQTGEGTNEKLF
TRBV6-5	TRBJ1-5	ASSSDSINQPQH
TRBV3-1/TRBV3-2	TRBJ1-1	ASSQTGRGTEAF
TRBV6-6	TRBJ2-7	ASSRKSFPTGGGLYEQY
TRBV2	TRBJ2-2	ASSSSGRVNTGELF
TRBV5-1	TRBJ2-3	ASRTSGLADTQY
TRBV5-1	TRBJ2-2	ASSSLAAATGELF
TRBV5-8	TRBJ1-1	ASSLTGGNTEAF
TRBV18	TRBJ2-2	ASSPIMTTGELF
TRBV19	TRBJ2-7	ASSRDWGYEQY
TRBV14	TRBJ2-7	ASSQVNRDYEQY
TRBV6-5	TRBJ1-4	ASKARAFEKLF
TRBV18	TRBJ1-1	ASSPDKALYEAF
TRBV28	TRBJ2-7	ASSLGLLEQY
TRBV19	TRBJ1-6	ASTALREGGSPLH
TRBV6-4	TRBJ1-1	ASSRDRDRAEAF
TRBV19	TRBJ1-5	ASSIPGGWGQPQH
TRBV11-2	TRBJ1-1	ASSFKDRARMNTEAF